This T cell receptor beta chain was identified in a study of T cells in Graves' hyperthyroidism and ophthalmopathy (dated by TCRdb to between 2018 and 2021). In the study overall: Peripheral blood samples were taken at the time of initial diagnosis, prior to any treatment. The paper reports TCR Vbeta CDR3 sequencing of roughly 140 peripheral blood samples: approximately 41 ophthalmopathy, 70 to 85 hyperthyroidism and some 17 progressor patients. For training and testing, the 100 or so patients in the discovery cohort were randomly divided in a 7:3 ratio. After blood sampling, hyperthyroidism patients were treated with methimazole at a starting dose of 30 mg daily, and ophthalmopathy patients were treated with high-dose intravenous methylprednisolone. In several Graves' hyperthyroidism patients, the study also compared T-cell repertoires from thyroid tissue with T-cell repertoires from blood. Prospective prediction of ophthalmopathy was tested in an independent validation cohort consisting of 18 to 20 hyperthyroidism patients and over 15 patients who later progressed to ophthalmopathy. To identify TCR V-J signatures that set the groups apart, the researchers used a discovery cohort of about a hundred patients, made up of some 41 with Graves' ophthalmopathy and 57 with stable Graves' hyperthyroidism. Study-wide findings and limitations: Sample size was not statistically predetermined, and investigators were not blinded to group allocation. Ophthalmopathy was separated from stable hyperthyroidism by a 13 V-J signature model, with around 88% sensitivity and about 84% specificity obtained in cross-validation and 80%/75% obtained in testing. Most expanded thyroid clonotypes (frequency above 0.001) were also found in blood, which suggests that blood repertoires may mirror thyroid immune responses. During validation, the model predicted progression to ophthalmopathy a median of around 6 months ahead of onset, with approximately 71% sensitivity and more than 72% specificity.

The TCR beta CDR3 regions were amplified from the RNA transcripts. The first round of RT-PCR for the TCR CDR3 was performed with the HTBI primer set and the Qiagen OneStep RT-PCR kit. The libraries were constructed in a second round of multiplex PCR and then size-selected and purified. Paired-end sequencing of the libraries was performed with 100 bp reads on an Illumina HiSeq2000. The paper's processing steps were these. Raw data were processed with SOAPnuke, discarding reads with adapters, uncalled bases, mean Phred below 15, or no exact constant-primer or identifier match. High-quality paired reads were merged using COPE v1.2.5, and each unique nucleotide sequence was defined as a clonotype. MiTCR v1.1 was used to align the clonotypes against IMGT TRBV, TRBD and TRBJ reference segments. The analysis was restricted to V-J combinations with a frequency above 0.0001, which together covered 99.2% of the repertoires. The TCS score was defined as F50 (clonal expansion) divided by E x V (chaos), with BLOSUM62-based TCRdist calculated between CDR3 peptides within each V-J. Welch's t-statistics and random forest reduced some 510 V-J features to 13, which were used in a naive Bayes classifier (R e1071). TCRdb's own reprocessing of the public reads used fastp at Q25 and MiXCR and kept productive beta chains. Rows are unified per CDR3 protein, each entry keeping the most common DNA and genes. The V and J calls follow TCRdb's processing rather than the paper's. The sample includes about 380,000 distinct CDR3 sequences, with under 20% observed a single time. The ten most abundant clones make up roughly two fifths of the sample.

In the ophthalmopathy patients, disease was moderately to severely active, with a Clinical Activity Score of 3 or more, a NOSPECS grade of 4 or more, and a duration of less than 3 months. Patients with uncontrolled infections, other autoimmune diseases, pregnancy or lactation were excluded. Diagnoses were based on clinical symptoms, serum thyroxine and TRAb, thyroid ultrasound and orbital computed tomography. PBMCs were isolated from 10 ml of fresh peripheral blood by Ficoll-Paque density gradient centrifugation. Trizol reagent was used to extract total RNA, and RNA quality was then checked on an Agilent 2100 Bioanalyzer. From the cysteine through the phenylalanine, the CDR3 covers 15 amino acids. The sequence is cut down to CDR3 DNA, 45 bases in frame from base 1. Trimmed from V: 3 bases; trimmed from J: 5 bases; junction bases lacking a gene match: 6. CDR1 and CDR2 are drawn from the germline V gene: SGHRS, YFSETQ.

This clonotype was seen many times. Its antigen remains undetermined. It has no much larger one-base neighbor in the sample; base qualities were not kept. Input material: blood. This clonotype was obtained from a man between 18 and 29 years old with Graves' ophthalmopathy. The chain was built from TRBV5-1 and TRBJ2-1, with 9 middle bases fitting TRBD1. In nucleotides, the sequence is TGCGCCAGCAGCTCGGGACAGGGATTGAACAATGAGCAGTTCTTC. It codes for CASSSGQGLNNEQFF.